These 2 T cell receptor beta chains were all obtained from the same sample, sequenced in a study of early T cells in non-severe SARS-CoV-2 infection. One entry per CDR3 protein, called by TCRdb with MiXCR from the 5' RACE reads. The sample records roughly 54,000 distinct CDR3 sequences, around 8.3% being singletons. Sequenced material: whole blood, taken at baseline. All receptors come from an adult who was a healthcare worker with PCR-confirmed SARS-CoV-2 infection or an uninfected control (not recorded which).

The chain has TRBV20-1 and TRBJ2-7, with 9 bases matching TRBD1. Trimming at V came to 0 bases and at J to 0 bases, leaving 3 bases not matched to a gene. Germline assignment: CDR1 DFQATT and CDR2 SNEGSKA (reference sequence). The CDR3 covers 15 residues. CDR3 in DNA: TGCAGTGCTAGAGACCGACAGGGGGACTCCTACGAGCAGTACTTC. Residues: CSARDRQGDSYEQYF.

This clonotype has ten or more counts. This rearrangement joins TRBV19 to TRBJ1-4; TRBD1 agrees at 7 bases. Germline CDR1 is LNHDA and CDR2 is SQIVND (reference sequence). The CDR3 is made up of 15 amino acids. V dropped 5 bases and J dropped 8; count of bases not matched to a gene: 11. As DNA, the CDR3 is TGTGCCAGTAGTCCACGACAGGGAAGAACCGAAAAACTGTTTTTT. Translating gives CASSPRQGRTEKLFF.